The TCR beta chain under discussion was sequenced for a study of shared clonotypes between healthy human individuals. This clone was picked up one time. No antigen is known for it. Broader study findings: Naive subsets generally had larger estimated richness than memory subsets.

The trim removed 4 bases at V and 8 bases at J, leaving 14 bases unmatched. The CDR3 totals 17 residues. CDR1 and CDR2 from the germline V gene are MNHNS and SASEGT. Selected positively for CCR7 and CD45RO-negative, naive CD8 cells excluded terminally differentiated effector memory CD45RA+ cells. The study drew its donors from healthy HIV-negative adults without recent acute infections or vaccinations. Sorted-subset replicate PCRs used 200 ng of genomic DNA. This amount corresponded to 30,000 to 35,000 T cell genomes. Some clones are missing from TCRdb's copy, which holds only in-frame ones; the method was immunoSEQ multiplex PCR. Here the sample spans roughly 1,800,000 clones, around 96% being singletons.

The receptor comes from a man aged 18 to 29 in good health. The sequencing sample was made of naive CD8+ T cells sorted from blood. V is TRBV6-1 and J is TRBJ1-5; TRBD1 agrees at 10 bases. The CDR3 loop is CASSGSMGQGFVEPQHF. CDR3 DNA: TGTGCCAGCAGTGGTAGCATGGGACAGGGGTTCGTGGAGCCCCAGCATTTT.